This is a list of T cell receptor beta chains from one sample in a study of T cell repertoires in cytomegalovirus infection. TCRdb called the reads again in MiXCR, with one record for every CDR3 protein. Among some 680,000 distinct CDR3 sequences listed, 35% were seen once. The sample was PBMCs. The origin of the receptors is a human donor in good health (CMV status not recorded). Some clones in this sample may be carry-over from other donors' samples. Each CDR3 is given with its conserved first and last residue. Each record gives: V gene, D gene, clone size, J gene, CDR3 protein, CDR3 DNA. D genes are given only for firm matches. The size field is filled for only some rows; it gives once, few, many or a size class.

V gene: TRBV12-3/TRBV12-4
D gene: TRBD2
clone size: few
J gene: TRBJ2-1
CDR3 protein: CASSSLAGGRYNEQFF
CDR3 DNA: TGTGCCAGCAGTTCCCTAGCGGGAGGGCGGTACAATGAGCAGTTCTTC

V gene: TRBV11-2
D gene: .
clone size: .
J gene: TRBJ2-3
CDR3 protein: CASSLGNVPSTDTQYF
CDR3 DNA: TGTGCCAGCAGCTTAGGGAATGTTCCTAGCACAGATACGCAGTATTTT

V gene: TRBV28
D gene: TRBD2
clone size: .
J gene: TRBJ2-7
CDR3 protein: CASSRMGLAGYYEQYF
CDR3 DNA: TGTGCCAGCAGTCGGATGGGACTAGCGGGTTACTACGAGCAGTACTTC

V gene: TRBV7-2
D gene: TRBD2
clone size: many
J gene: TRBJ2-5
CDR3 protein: CASSKRGQIQETQYF
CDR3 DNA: TGTGCCAGCAGTAAGCGGGGGCAGATACAAGAGACCCAGTACTTC

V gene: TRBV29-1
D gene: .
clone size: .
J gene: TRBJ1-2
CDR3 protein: CSVGSSSGRGYTF
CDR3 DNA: TGCAGCGTTGGTAGCAGTTCCGGACGTGGCTACACCTTC

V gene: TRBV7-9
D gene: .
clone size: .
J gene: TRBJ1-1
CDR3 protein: CASILFKGTEAFF
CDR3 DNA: TGTGCCAGCATCTTGTTCAAGGGCACTGAAGCTTTCTTT

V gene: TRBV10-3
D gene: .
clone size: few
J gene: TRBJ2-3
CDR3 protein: CAITEGHLSDPSGDTQYF
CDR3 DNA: TGTGCCATCACCGAGGGACACCTCTCCGACCCCTCCGGAGATACGCAGTATTTT

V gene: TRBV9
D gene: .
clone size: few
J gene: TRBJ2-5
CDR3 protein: CASSARSGTVLETQYF
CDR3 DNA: TGTGCCAGCAGCGCTCGCTCCGGGACGGTTCTAGAGACCCAGTACTTC

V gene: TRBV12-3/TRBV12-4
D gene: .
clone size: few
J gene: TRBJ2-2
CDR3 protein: CASSLVELFF
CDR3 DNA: TGTGCCAGCAGTTTAGTGGAGCTGTTTTTT

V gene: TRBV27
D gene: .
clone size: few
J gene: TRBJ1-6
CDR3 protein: CASREFSLNSPLHF
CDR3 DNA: TGTGCCAGCAGAGAATTCTCACTCAATTCACCCCTCCACTTT

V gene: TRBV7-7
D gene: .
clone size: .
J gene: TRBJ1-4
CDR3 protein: CASSLAGGANEKLFF
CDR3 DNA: TGTGCTAGCAGCTTAGCTGGAGGGGCTAATGAAAAACTGTTTTTT

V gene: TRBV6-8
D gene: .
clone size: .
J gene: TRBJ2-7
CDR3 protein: CASKRSAEPSGEYF
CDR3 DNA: TGTGCCAGCAAAAGGTCGGCAGAGCCATCCGGGGAGTACTTC

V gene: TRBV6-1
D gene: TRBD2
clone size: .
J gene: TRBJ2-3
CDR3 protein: CASSEKAGGPPDTQYF
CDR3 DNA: TGTGCCAGCAGTGAGAAAGCGGGGGGGCCCCCAGATACGCAGTATTTT

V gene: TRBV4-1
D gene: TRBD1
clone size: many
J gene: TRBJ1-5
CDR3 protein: CASSQADRVVSNQPQHF
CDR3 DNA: TGCGCCAGCAGCCAGGCGGACAGGGTGGTGAGCAATCAGCCCCAGCATTTT

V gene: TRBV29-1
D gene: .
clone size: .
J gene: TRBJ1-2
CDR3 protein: CSVDGGLGYTF
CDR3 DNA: TGCAGCGTTGACGGGGGGCTTGGCTACACCTTC

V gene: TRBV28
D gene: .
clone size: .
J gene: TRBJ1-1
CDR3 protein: CASSSSGVRNTEAFF
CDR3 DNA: TGTGCTAGCAGTTCGTCAGGGGTCCGGAACACTGAAGCTTTCTTT